This T cell receptor beta chain is drawn from a study of cytomegalovirus exposure and HLA in healthy donors. Sequencing was performed with immunoSEQ multiplex PCR; in TCRdb, only in-frame clones are kept and a portion is missing. The table lists 100,000 to 150,000 clones, approximately 94% of them singletons, with under 1.5% in the top ten. V shed 10 bases and J 2 bases; nucleotides not matched to a gene: 5. The CDR3 totals 14 residues. Germline loops: CDR1 MNHEY, CDR2 SMNVEV (reference sequence). V is TRBV27 and J is TRBJ2-3, with 11 bases matching TRBD2. The sequence was obtained from a woman in her late teens or twenties in good health and CMV-seronegative. The sample consisted of PBMCs. Here the CDR3 reads CATKLAGATDTQYF. In DNA form, the CDR3 reads TGTGCCACTAAACTAGCGGGGGCCACAGATACGCAGTATTTT.